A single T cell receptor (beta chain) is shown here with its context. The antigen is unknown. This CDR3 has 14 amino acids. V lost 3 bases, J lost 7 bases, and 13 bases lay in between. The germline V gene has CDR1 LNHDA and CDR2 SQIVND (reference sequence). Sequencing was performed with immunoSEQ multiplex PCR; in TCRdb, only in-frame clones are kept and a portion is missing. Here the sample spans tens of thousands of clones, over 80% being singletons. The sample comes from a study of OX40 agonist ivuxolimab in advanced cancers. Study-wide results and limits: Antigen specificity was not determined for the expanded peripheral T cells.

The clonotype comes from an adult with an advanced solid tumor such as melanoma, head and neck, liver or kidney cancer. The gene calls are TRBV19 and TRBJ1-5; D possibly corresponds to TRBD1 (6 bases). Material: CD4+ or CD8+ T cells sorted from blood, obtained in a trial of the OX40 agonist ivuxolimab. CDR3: CASSITGGDQPQHF. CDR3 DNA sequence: TGTGCCAGTAGTATTACGGGGGGCGACCAGCCCCAGCATTTT.